These 30 T cell receptor beta chains were all obtained from the same sample, sequenced in a study of blood T cell repertoires in COVID-19. TCRdb keeps only in-frame clones here, not all; method: immunoSEQ multiplex PCR. Of roughly 73,000 clones listed, around nine tenths are singletons. The material sequenced was peripheral blood. The receptors here all came from a woman of 80 years or more with active or convalescent COVID-19.

The chain carries TRBV6-5 and TRBJ1-1; weak D call: TRBD1 (5 bases). The CDR3 sequence is 13 residues long. Per the germline V gene, CDR1 is MNHEY and CDR2 is SVGAGI. With 5 bases removed from V and 1 base from J, the gap between germline ends came to 8 bases. CDR3 in DNA: TGTGCCAGCAGTAGACAGCGGAACACTGAAGCTTTCTTT. Its translation: CASSRQRNTEAFF.

The rearrangement joins TRBV28 to TRBJ1-2; D ambiguous. This CDR3 region has 17 residues. With 5 bases removed from V and 0 bases from J, the gap between germline ends came to 19 bases. Germline loops: CDR1 MDHEN, CDR2 SYDVKM. CDR3 nucleotide sequence: TGTGCCAGCAGTCCGCGGAACCCTATATGGTCTAACTATGGCTACACCTTC. Translated, it gives CASSPRNPIWSNYGYTF.

The chain has TRBV9 and TRBJ2-1, with TRBD2 matching 7 bases. This CDR3 contains 13 residues. Germline V CDR1 and CDR2: SGDLS, YYNGEE. Germline trimming cut 0 bases from V and 12 bases from J; bases unmatched to any gene: 6. CDR3 sequence reads: CASSVAWEGRQFF. CDR3 nucleotides: TGTGCCAGCAGCGTAGCTTGGGAGGGGCGGCAGTTCTTC.

J is TRBJ2-7 and V is TRBV5-1; D uncertain. Trimming left V 4 bases short and J 3 bases short, with 11 bases between. The CDR3 spans 13 residues. Germline V gene sequence: CDR1 SGHRS, CDR2 YFSETQ. The CDR3 loop reads CASSPSSIYEQYF. The CDR3 DNA reads TGCGCCAGCAGCCCCAGTTCGATCTACGAGCAGTACTTC.

V usage is TRBV5-8 and J usage is TRBJ2-1; 13 nucleotides agree with TRBD2. There are 16 residues in the CDR3. Germline assignment: CDR1 SGHTS and CDR2 YDEGEE. The V segment lost 3 bases and the J segment 8 bases; nucleotides outside the gene matches: 8. The chain's CDR3 is CASSSRTSGGRDEQFF. The CDR3, as DNA: TGTGCCAGCAGCTCGAGGACTAGCGGGGGTCGGGATGAGCAGTTCTTC.

The V and J genes are TRBV28 and TRBJ2-7, with TRBD2 matching over 9 bases. The CDR3 is 19 amino acids. Losses at the gene ends were 2 bases for V and 3 bases for J; bases not matched to a gene: 17. Germline assignment: CDR1 MDHEN and CDR2 SYDVKM. The CDR3 DNA sequence: TGTGCCAGCAGTTTACCCGCGGCCGGGACTAGCTTGGGGAACTACGAGCAGTACTTC. Encoded protein: CASSLPAAGTSLGNYEQYF.

The chain combines TRBV5-4 with TRBJ2-7; 9 bases map to TRBD1. J lost 4 bases, V lost 4 bases, and 15 bases had no gene match. Germline CDR1 reads SGHNT; CDR2 reads YYREEE (reference sequence). CDR3 length equals 17 residues. The CDR3 DNA sequence: TGTGCCAGCAGCGGCTGGGACAGGGCTACGGGGATATACGAGCAGTACTTC. It translates to CASSGWDRATGIYEQYF.

The V call is TRBV9, the J call TRBJ2-2; a weak D match, TRBD1 (6 bases). CDR1 is SGDLS and CDR2 is YYNGEE in the germline V gene. CDR3 length: 14 residues. Deletions cut 0 bases from V and 10 bases from J, with 13 bases between. For the CDR3, the DNA is TGTGCCAGCAGCGTAGCATCCCAGGGGAAGGAGCTGTTTTTT. Translated, it gives CASSVASQGKELFF.

V usage is TRBV7-2 and J usage is TRBJ2-1; 11 positions agree with TRBD2. V trimming: 3 bases; J trimming: 9 bases; junction bases outside the gene matches: 10. Germline CDR1 and CDR2: SGHTA and FQGNSA. The length of the CDR3 is 16 residues. Here the CDR3 reads CASSLIGLAGGSEQFF. In DNA form, the CDR3 reads TGTGCCAGCAGCTTGATCGGCTTAGCGGGGGGGTCTGAGCAGTTCTTC. Combining the CDR3 with reference TRBV7-2 and TRBJ2-1 gives the whole variable domain GAGVSQSPSNKVTEKGKDVELRCDPISGHTALYWYRQSLGQGLEFLIYFQGNSAPDKSGLPSDRFSAERTGGSVSTLTIQRTQQEDSAVYLCASSLIGLAGGSEQFFGPGTRLTVL.

V and J are TRBV3-1 (or the pseudogene TRBV3-2) and TRBJ2-1; D gene unclear. The length of the CDR3 is 14 residues. V lost 3 bases and J lost 9, with 15 bases in between. Germline V CDR1 and CDR2: LGHDT, YNNKEL (reference sequence). In nucleotides, the CDR3 is TGTGCCAGCAGCCAGGGCCACCACAACAGTGAGCAGTTCTTC. Amino acid sequence: CASSQGHHNSEQFF.

J is TRBJ2-6 and V is TRBV5-1; a weak D match, TRBD1 (5 bases). Germline-derived CDR1 and CDR2 are SGHRS and YFSETQ. The CDR3 loop spans 16 amino acids. V was clipped by 0 bases and J by 1 base, with 8 bases between them. CDR3 region: CASSLDQGSGANVLTF. CDR3 sequence (DNA): TGCGCCAGCAGCTTGGATCAGGGATCTGGGGCCAACGTCCTGACTTTC.

The chain couples TRBV7-2 to TRBJ2-1; 7 nucleotides match TRBD2. This CDR3 contains 13 residues. V trimming: 7 bases; J trimming: 6 bases; junction bases outside the gene matches: 6. Germline V lookup: CDR1 SGHTA, CDR2 FQGNSA. The CDR3 here is CASNPGGINEQFF. In DNA form, the CDR3 reads TGTGCCAGCAACCCCGGGGGGATCAATGAGCAGTTCTTC.

As to this clone: One end of the junction does not line up with germline, which may come from a read error. The V call is TRBV10-3, the J call TRBJ1-3, with D maybe TRBD1 (6 bases). The CDR3 has 11 residues. Germline CDR1 ENHRY, CDR2 SYGVKD. The CDR3 sequence is CTISETMGTTF. The CDR3 bases are TGTACCATCAGTGAGACGATGGGGACAACTTTT.

This sequence joins TRBV10-3 and TRBJ1-5; 10 nucleotides match TRBD1. The CDR3 is 15 amino acids. V lost 5 bases and J lost 9; bases outside the gene matches: 10. Germline V gives CDR1 ENHRY, CDR2 SYGVKD. The CDR3 sequence is CAISPGTGEGRPQHF. Here the CDR3 DNA reads TGTGCCATCAGTCCCGGGACAGGGGAGGGTAGGCCCCAGCATTTT.

This chain links TRBV7-2 with TRBJ2-7, with a weak D call TRBD2 (5 bases). The germline V gene encodes CDR1 SGHTA and CDR2 FQGNSA. This CDR3 comprises 12 residues. V was cut by 5 bases and J by 7 bases, with 12 bases left in between. The CDR3 nucleotides read TGTGCCAGCAGCCCAGGAGGCAGGGAGCAGTACTTC. It encodes CASSPGGREQYF.

The chain is built from TRBV11-2 and TRBJ2-7; TRBD2 is a possible D gene (6 bases). There are 12 residues in the CDR3. V lost 3 bases to trimming and J lost 3 bases, with 6 bases between them. Germline lookup yields CDR1 SGHAT and CDR2 FQNNGV. CDR3 protein: CASSFGGYEQYF. The DNA for the CDR3 is TGTGCCAGCAGCTTCGGGGGCTACGAGCAGTACTTC.

The table lists this clone with a count of one. V gene TRBV3-1 (or the pseudogene TRBV3-2) combines with J gene TRBJ1-1; D is undetermined. Between the trimmed V and J ends, which lost 4 bases and 6 bases, there was a span of 12 bases. This CDR3 region has 13 residues. Looked up from germline, CDR1 is LGHDT and CDR2 is YNNKEL (reference sequence). CDR3 protein: CASSLGVEAEAFF. Written as DNA, the CDR3 is TGTGCCAGCAGCCTTGGTGTGGAGGCTGAAGCTTTCTTT.

The chain is built from TRBV7-9 and TRBJ1-4; D uncertain. Germline CDR1 reads SEHNR; CDR2 reads FQNEAQ (reference sequence). V shed 1 base and J shed 0 bases, with 6 bases lying between them. The CDR3 has 15 amino acids. DNA for the CDR3: TGTGCCAGCAGCTTAGGGGCAGCAACTAATGAAAAACTGTTTTTT. This encodes CASSLGAATNEKLFF.

The chain recombines TRBV30 with TRBJ2-1; 9 bases align to TRBD2. In germline, CDR1 is GTSNPN, CDR2 SVGIG (reference sequence). There are 18 residues in the CDR3. Losses at the gene ends were 3 bases for V and 8 bases for J; bases not matched to a gene: 20. The CDR3 region has the DNA TGTGCCTGGAGCCCTGGAAACGTGGTGGCGGGGGGGCTGGATGAGCAGTTCTTC. It encodes CAWSPGNVVAGGLDEQFF.

The chain is built from TRBV28 and TRBJ1-5, with 7 bases that match TRBD1. The CDR3 length is 15 residues. The trim removed 3 bases at V and 0 bases at J, leaving 2 bases unmatched. Per the germline V gene, CDR1 is MDHEN and CDR2 is SYDVKM. The CDR3 here is CASSLAGGSNQPQHF. The CDR3 nucleotides read TGTGCCAGCAGTTTGGCAGGGGGTAGCAATCAGCCCCAGCATTTT.

The gene calls are TRBV4-1 and TRBJ2-1; a possible D gene is TRBD2 (6 bases). CDR1 is MGHRA, CDR2 YSYEKL, per germline. The V and J ends lost 1 base and 9 bases respectively, with 22 bases between them. This CDR3 is 17 amino acids long. The DNA of the CDR3 is TGCGCCAGCAGCCAAGGGCGCGGGATATTATATCGCGGTGAGCAGTTCTTC. It yields the protein CASSQGRGILYRGEQFF.

The sample holds a few counts of this clone. V usage is TRBV7-9 and J usage is TRBJ1-2; 10 bases match TRBD1. The CDR3 is made up of 14 amino acids. V was clipped by 5 bases and J by 2 bases; unmatched bases: 2. CDR1 is SEHNR and CDR2 is FQNEAQ in the germline V gene (reference sequence). DNA for the CDR3: TGTGCCAGCAGCCGGACAGGGGGGAACTATGGCTACACCTTC. Residues: CASSRTGGNYGYTF.

The chain combines TRBV5-5 with TRBJ2-2, with D possibly TRBD2 on 5 matching bases. Per the germline V gene, CDR1 is SGHKS and CDR2 is YYEKEE (reference sequence). The CDR3 spans 15 residues. V was shortened by 0 bases and J by 4 bases, with 10 bases between the two germline ends. The CDR3 DNA is TGTGCCAGCAGCTTGGGACTAACCGTCACCGGGGAGCTGTTTTTT. This encodes CASSLGLTVTGELFF.

The chain links TRBV18 to TRBJ2-5, with TRBD1 identical over 7 bases. The germline V gene encodes CDR1 KGHSH and CDR2 LQKENI. The CDR3 extends over 16 amino acids. Germline trimming cut 4 bases from V and 1 base from J; bases unmatched to any gene: 9. DNA of the CDR3: TGTGCCAGCTCACTACCGGGACAGAAAATCCAAGAGACCCAGTACTTC. Translation gives CASSLPGQKIQETQYF.

This rearrangement joins TRBV12-3 or TRBV12-4 to TRBJ1-5; 10 bases line up with TRBD1. CDR3 length: 13 amino acids. J lost 6 bases, V lost 7 bases, and 3 bases had no gene match. The CDR3: CASTRTGGQPQHF. CDR3 coding DNA: TGTGCCAGCACCCGGACAGGGGGTCAGCCCCAGCATTTT.

V gene TRBV6-5 combines with J gene TRBJ2-7; D not certain. Trimming cost V 6 bases and J 1 base, with 4 bases left between them. This CDR3 is 11 amino acids long. CDR1 MNHEY and CDR2 SVGAGI come from the germline V gene. CDR3 sequence reads: CASSTSYEQYF. The CDR3 coding sequence is TGTGCCAGCAGCACTTCCTACGAGCAGTACTTC.

CDR3 in amino acids: CASSLTPMGRGHGYTF. The DNA for the CDR3 is TGTGCCAGCAGCTTAACCCCCATGGGCAGGGGGCACGGCTACACCTTC. The rearrangement links TRBV7-3 to TRBJ1-2, with 8 nucleotides matching TRBD1. The J segment lost 8 bases and the V segment lost 0 bases, leaving 11 bases of the junction unmatched. The CDR3 contains 16 residues. Germline values: CDR1 SGHTA, CDR2 FQGTGA.

This chain links TRBV6-5 with TRBJ2-1; a weak D match, TRBD1 (6 bases). CDR3 size: 14 residues. V was trimmed by 5 bases and J by 4 bases, leaving 12 bases between them. Germline CDR1 reads MNHEY; CDR2 reads SVGAGI. Here the CDR3 DNA reads TGTGCCAGCAGTCGACAGGCACGGTACAATGAGCAGTTCTTC. It specifies CASSRQARYNEQFF.

The chain recombines TRBV9 with TRBJ1-6; 10 bases line up with TRBD1. This CDR3 spans 19 amino acids. Germline assignment: CDR1 SGDLS and CDR2 YYNGEE. V lost 1 base to trimming and J lost 6 bases; unmatched junction nucleotides: 13. The CDR3 DNA reads as TGTGCCAGCAGCGTACCGAAGACAGGGGGCGATTTGTTTAATTCACCCCTCCACTTT. Translated, it gives CASSVPKTGGDLFNSPLHF.

The rearrangement links TRBV10-3 to TRBJ2-7; a possible D gene is TRBD1 (5 bases). CDR1 and CDR2 (germline): ENHRY, SYGVKD. The germline V and J ends were trimmed by 5 bases and 1 base, with 6 bases remaining between them. The CDR3 consists of 12 residues. The CDR3 coding sequence is TGTGCCATCAGTTCAGGGTCCTACGAGCAGTACTTC. Translating it yields CAISSGSYEQYF.